The T cell receptor beta chain described here comes from a study of T cells after yellow fever vaccination. Study-level results: From the bulk population, abundant clonotypes could contaminate and appear within FACS-sorted repertoires.

At least ten counts were recorded for this clonotype. Antigen: not known. In germline, CDR1 is PRHDT, CDR2 FYEKMQ (reference sequence). Trimming removed 5 bases at V and 2 bases at J, with 10 bases between. The CDR3 runs 13 residues. In making TCR cDNA, 5'RACE template switching added a universal primer site and UMIs to it. Using its own MiXCR run on the 5' RACE reads, TCRdb lists one record per CDR3 protein. The sample shows 450,000 to 550,000 distinct CDR3 sequences, 15% to 20% of them seen only once. The clonotype comes from a man between 25 and 39 years old who received the YFV17D yellow fever vaccine. Source: PBMCs, taken 15 days after the yellow fever booster vaccination. The gene calls are TRBV13 and TRBJ2-7; TRBD2 is a possible D gene (6 bases). CDR3 in DNA: TGTGCCAGCAGCGTCGCGGGGACCTACGAGCAGTACTTC. This translates into CASSVAGTYEQYF.